This T cell receptor beta chain was found in a study of CD8+CD57+ T cells in acquired aplastic anemia (dated by TCRdb to between 2018 and 2020). Context from the whole study: On average, sorted CD4+ and CD8+ cells yielded about 3 ug of extracted DNA, with a range of roughly 0.18 to 30 ug. A CD8+CD57+ expansion meant a frequency higher than the mean frequency seen in healthy subjects.

Expansion of CD8+CD57+ cells had been shown by flow cytometry in the patients chosen for sequencing. Every patient had a diagnosis of severe acquired aplastic anemia based on International Study of Aplastic Anemia and Agranulocytosis and Camitta criteria. No therapy had been received by the patients at the time of blood sampling. TCR repertoires of sorted CD4+ and CD8+ blood T cells from severe aplastic anemia patients and healthy subjects were deep-sequenced in the study. Patients were enrolled in the USA under clinicaltrials.gov protocols 00001620, 01623167, 00001397, 00071045, 00081523 and 00961064. Ficoll-Paque density gradient centrifugation was used to isolate peripheral blood mononuclear cells. Before DNA extraction, CD4+ and CD8+ T cells were sorted with FACS or magnetic beads. Including cysteine and phenylalanine, the CDR3 has 14 amino acids. Here the CDR3 DNA is all that survives: 42 bases in frame from base 1. According to the germline V gene (reference sequence), CDR1 reads DFQATT and CDR2 reads SNEGSKA. The V end gives up 0 bases and the J end 3 bases, leaving 3 bases in the junction not matched to a gene.

Here is what the overall study found, with its caveats: Twenty-nine CD8+ CDR3 sequences were shared between patients and controls but appeared highly expressed in patients and within their immunodominant clones. Patients and healthy controls showed no significant difference in CD8+ Simpson's diversity (P=0.060).

A word on this clonotype: This clone's antigen is unknown. Per-base qualities were not stored, and no clone one base away is much larger.

Profiling of TCR beta VDJ combinations and CDR3 sequences used genomic DNA as the template. An Illumina HiSeq 2000 was the platform used for TCR repertoire sequencing. The original methods were these. Repertoires were assessed using TRBV/TRBJ rearrangement plots, CDR3 size and DJ length profiles, and Simpson's diversity index. Whichever DNA sequence was most abundant in the deep sequencing data was defined as the immunodominant clone. CDR3 amino acid sequences were screened for sharing across subjects and were compared with published repertoires and the VDJdb database. TCRdb trimmed the raw reads at Q25, called clones with MiXCR and kept productive beta chains. One record per CDR3 amino acid sequence lists the most common genes and DNA. The V and J calls were determined by TCRdb, not by the authors. The sample profile shows about 470,000 distinct CDR3 sequences; roughly a third of them were found once. 0.8% to 0.85% of the sample goes to the ten largest clones.

The TCR was taken from a human donor with aplastic anemia. Sequenced input: sorted CD4+, CD8+, or CD8+CD57+ T cells (not recorded which) from PBMCs. Recombination linked TRBV20-1 to TRBJ2-7, with 9 junctional bases fitting TRBD2. The CDR3 is CSARETSGHYEQYF. The nucleotide sequence is TGCAGTGCTAGAGAGACTAGCGGACACTACGAGCAGTACTTC.